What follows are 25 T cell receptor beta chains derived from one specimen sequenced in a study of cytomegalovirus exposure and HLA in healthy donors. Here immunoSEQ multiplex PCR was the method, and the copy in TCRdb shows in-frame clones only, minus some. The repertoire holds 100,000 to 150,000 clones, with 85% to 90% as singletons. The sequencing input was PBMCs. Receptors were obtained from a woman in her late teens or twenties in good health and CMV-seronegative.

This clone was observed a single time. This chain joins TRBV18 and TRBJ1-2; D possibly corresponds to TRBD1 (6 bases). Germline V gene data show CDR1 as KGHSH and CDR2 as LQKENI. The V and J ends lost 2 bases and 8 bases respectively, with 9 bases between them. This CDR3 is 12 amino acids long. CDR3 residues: CASSPGDIGYTF. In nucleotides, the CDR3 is TGTGCCAGCTCACCAGGGGACATCGGCTACACCTTC. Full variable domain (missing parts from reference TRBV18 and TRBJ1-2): NAGVMQNPRHLVRRRGQEARLRCSPMKGHSHVYWYRQLPEEGLKFMVYLQKENIIDESGMPKERFSAEFPKEGPSILRIQQVVRGDSAAYFCASSPGDIGYTFGSGTRLTVV.

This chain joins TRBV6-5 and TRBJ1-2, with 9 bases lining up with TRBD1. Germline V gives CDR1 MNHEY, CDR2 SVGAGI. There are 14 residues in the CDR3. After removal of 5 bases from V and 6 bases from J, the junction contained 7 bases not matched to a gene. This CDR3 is CASSLRTGVDGYTF. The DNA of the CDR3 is TGTGCCAGCAGTCTGAGGACAGGGGTCGATGGCTACACCTTC.

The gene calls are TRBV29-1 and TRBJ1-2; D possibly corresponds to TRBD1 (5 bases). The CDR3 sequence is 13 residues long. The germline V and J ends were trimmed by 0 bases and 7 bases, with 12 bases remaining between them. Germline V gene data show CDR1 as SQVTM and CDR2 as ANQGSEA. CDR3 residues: CSVEDSGHSGYTF. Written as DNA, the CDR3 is TGCAGCGTTGAAGATAGCGGACACTCTGGCTACACCTTC.

CDR3 in amino acids: CASSPPVRGQTGELFF. CDR3 in DNA: TGTGCCAGCTCACCACCCGTTAGGGGCCAGACCGGGGAGCTGTTTTTT. The V gene is TRBV18, the J gene TRBJ2-2, with a possible D match to TRBD1 (5 bases). The V gene lost 0 bases and the J gene lost 5 bases, with 13 bases spanning the gap. The CDR3 spans 16 residues. Germline assignment: CDR1 KGHSH and CDR2 LQKENI.

The CDR3 DNA reads as TGTGCCAGCAGCTTCGGGCAGGGGGTAGGGTCACCCCTCCACTTT. The encoded protein is CASSFGQGVGSPLHF. This rearrangement joins TRBV5-6 to TRBJ1-6; the match to TRBD1 covers 7 bases. CDR3 length: 15 amino acids. The V segment lost 2 bases and the J segment 10 bases; nucleotides outside the gene matches: 9. Germline assignment: CDR1 SGHDT and CDR2 YYEEEE.

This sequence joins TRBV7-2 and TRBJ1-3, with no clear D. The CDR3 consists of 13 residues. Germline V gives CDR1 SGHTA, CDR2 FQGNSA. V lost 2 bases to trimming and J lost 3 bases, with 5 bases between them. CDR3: CASSLYYGNTIYF. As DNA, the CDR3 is TGTGCCAGCAGCTTATACTATGGAAACACCATATATTTT.

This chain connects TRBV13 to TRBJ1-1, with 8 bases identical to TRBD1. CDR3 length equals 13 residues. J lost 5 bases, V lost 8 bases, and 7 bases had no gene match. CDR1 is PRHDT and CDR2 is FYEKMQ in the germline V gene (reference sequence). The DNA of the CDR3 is TGTGCCAGCGCGGGACAGGTGGGGACTGAAGCTTTCTTT. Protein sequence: CASAGQVGTEAFF.

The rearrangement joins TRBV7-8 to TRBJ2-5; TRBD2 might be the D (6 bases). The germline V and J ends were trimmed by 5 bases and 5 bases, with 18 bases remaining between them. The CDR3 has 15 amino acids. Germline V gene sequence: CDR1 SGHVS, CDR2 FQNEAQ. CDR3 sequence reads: CASSPVGGSKETQYF. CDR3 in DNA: TGTGCCAGCAGCCCGGTTGGGGGGTCCAAGGAGACCCAGTACTTC.

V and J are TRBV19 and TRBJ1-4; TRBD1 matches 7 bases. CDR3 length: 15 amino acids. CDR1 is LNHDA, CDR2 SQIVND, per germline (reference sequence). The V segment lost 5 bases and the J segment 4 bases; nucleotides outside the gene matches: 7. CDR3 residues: CASSRGTANNEKLFF. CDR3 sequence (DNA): TGTGCCAGTAGTCGAGGGACAGCCAATAATGAAAAACTGTTTTTT.

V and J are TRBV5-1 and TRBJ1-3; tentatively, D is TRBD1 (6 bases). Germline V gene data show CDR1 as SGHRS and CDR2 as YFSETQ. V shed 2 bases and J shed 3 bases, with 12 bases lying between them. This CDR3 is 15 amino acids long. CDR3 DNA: TGCGCCAGCAGCTTTAACAGGGAAGGTGGAAACACCATATATTTT. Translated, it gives CASSFNREGGNTIYF.

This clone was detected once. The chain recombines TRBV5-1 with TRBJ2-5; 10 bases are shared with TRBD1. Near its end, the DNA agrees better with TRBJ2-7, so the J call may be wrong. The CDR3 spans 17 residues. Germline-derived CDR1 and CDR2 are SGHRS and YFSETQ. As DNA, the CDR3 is TGCGCCAGCAGCTTGGATCCCTCCGGGACAGGGGCCTACGAGCAGTACTTC. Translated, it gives CASSLDPSGTGAYEQYF.

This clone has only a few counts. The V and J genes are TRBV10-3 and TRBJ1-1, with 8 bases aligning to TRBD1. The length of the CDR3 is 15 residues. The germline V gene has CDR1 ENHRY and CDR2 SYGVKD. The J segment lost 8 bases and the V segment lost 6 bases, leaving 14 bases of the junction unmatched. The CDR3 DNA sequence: TGTGCCATCAGACCCCTAGGACAGGGAGGGACCGAAGCTTTCTTT. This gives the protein CAIRPLGQGGTEAFF.

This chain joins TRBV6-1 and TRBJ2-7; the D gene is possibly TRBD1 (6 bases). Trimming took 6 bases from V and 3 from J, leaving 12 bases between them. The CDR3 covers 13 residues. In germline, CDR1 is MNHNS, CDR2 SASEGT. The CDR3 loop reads CASRDTGHYEQYF. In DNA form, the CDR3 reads TGTGCCAGCAGAGACACGGGACACTACGAGCAGTACTTC.

CDR3 sequence: CASTKTDPLYSTLHF. CDR3 DNA sequence: TGTGCCAGTACCAAGACAGACCCCCTTTATTCGACCCTCCACTTT. V gene TRBV19 combines with J gene TRBJ1-6; TRBD1 is a possible D gene (5 bases). The V end was cut by 7 bases, the J end by 14 bases, with 24 bases between. This CDR3 has 15 residues. Germline V lookup: CDR1 LNHDA, CDR2 SQIVND (reference sequence). Based on the CDR3 plus reference TRBV19 and TRBJ1-6, the full variable domain is DGGITQSPKYLFRKEGQNVTLSCEQNLNHDAMYWYRQDPGQGLRLIYYSQIVNDFQKGDIAEGYSVSREKKESFPLTVTSAQKNPTAFYLCASTKTDPLYSTLHFGNGTRLTVT.

The CDR3, as DNA: TGTGCCAGCAGCGGGCGACACACCAACACTGAAGCTTTCTTT. It codes for CASSGRHTNTEAFF. The gene calls are TRBV9 and TRBJ1-1; D unclear. V dropped 3 bases and J dropped 2 bases, with 11 bases sitting between them. The germline V gene has CDR1 SGDLS and CDR2 YYNGEE. This CDR3 spans 14 amino acids.

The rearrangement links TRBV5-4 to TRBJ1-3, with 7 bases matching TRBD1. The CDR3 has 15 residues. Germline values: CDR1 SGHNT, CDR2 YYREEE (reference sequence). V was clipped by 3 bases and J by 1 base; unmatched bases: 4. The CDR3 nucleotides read TGTGCCAGCAGCTCGGGCAGGGGGTCTGGAAACACCATATATTTT. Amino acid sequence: CASSSGRGSGNTIYF.

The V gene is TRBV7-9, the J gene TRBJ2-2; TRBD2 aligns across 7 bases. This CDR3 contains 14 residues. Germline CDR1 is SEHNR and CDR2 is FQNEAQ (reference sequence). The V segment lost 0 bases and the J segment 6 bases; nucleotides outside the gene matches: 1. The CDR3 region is CASSLALAAGELFF. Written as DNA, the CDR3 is TGTGCCAGCAGCTTAGCCCTAGCGGCCGGGGAGCTGTTTTTT.

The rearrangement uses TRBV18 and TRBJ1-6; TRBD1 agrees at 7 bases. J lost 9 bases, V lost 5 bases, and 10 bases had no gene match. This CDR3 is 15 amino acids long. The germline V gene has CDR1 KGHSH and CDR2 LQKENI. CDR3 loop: CASSARTGEGSPLHF. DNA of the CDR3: TGTGCCAGCTCAGCAAGGACAGGCGAGGGTTCACCCCTCCACTTT.

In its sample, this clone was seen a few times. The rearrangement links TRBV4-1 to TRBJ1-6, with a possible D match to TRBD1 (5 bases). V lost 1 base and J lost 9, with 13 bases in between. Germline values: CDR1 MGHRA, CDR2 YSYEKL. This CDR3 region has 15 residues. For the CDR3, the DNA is TGCGCCAGCAGCCAAGGCGGGACCCCGAGTTCACCCCTCCACTTT. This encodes CASSQGGTPSSPLHF.

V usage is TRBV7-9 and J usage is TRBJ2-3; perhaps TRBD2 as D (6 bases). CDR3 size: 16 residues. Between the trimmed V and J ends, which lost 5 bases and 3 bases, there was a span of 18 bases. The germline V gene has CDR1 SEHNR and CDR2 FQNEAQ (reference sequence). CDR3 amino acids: CASSRGIHSETDTQYF. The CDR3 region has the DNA TGTGCCAGCAGCCGGGGGATTCACTCAGAAACAGATACGCAGTATTTT.

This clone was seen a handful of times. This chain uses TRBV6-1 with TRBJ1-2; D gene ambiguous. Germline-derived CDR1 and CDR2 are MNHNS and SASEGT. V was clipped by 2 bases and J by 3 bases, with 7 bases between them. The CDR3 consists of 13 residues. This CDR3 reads CASSELRDYGYTF. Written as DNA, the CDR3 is TGTGCCAGCAGTGAATTACGAGACTATGGCTACACCTTC.

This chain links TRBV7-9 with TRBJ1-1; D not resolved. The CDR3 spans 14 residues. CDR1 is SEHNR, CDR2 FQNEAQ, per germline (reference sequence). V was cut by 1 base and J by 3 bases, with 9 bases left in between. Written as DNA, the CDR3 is TGTGCCAGCAGCTTAGGAGGAGGATACACTGAAGCTTTCTTT. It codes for CASSLGGGYTEAFF.

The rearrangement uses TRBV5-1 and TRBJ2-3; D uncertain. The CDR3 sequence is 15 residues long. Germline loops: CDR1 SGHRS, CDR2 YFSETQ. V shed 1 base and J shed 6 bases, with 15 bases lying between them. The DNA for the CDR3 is TGCGCCAGCAGCTTGTATTCGCTCCTAACCGATACGCAGTATTTT. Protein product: CASSLYSLLTDTQYF.

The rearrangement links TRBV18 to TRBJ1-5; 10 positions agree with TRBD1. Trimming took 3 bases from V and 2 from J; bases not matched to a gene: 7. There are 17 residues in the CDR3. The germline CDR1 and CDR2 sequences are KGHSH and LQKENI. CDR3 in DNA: TGTGCCAGCTCACCCAGACAGGGGGCGAGAGGCAATCAGCCCCAGCATTTT. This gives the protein CASSPRQGARGNQPQHF.

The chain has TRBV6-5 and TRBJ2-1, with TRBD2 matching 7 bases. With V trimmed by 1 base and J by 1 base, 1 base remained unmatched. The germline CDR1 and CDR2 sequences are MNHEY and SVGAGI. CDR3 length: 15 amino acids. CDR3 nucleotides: TGTGCCAGCAGTTACTGGGGGGGGTCCTACAATGAGCAGTTCTTC. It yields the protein CASSYWGGSYNEQFF.